Listed here are 31 T cell receptor beta chains from one sample, sequenced in a study of tumor-infiltrating lymphocytes in oesophageal squamous cell carcinoma. Each CDR3 protein is one row after TCRdb ran MiXCR on the PCR reads. The data hold around 13,000 distinct CDR3 sequences, with roughly 60% observed a single time. Sequenced sample: esophageal tumor tissue. The receptors were sampled from a female donor with esophageal squamous cell carcinoma.

This clonotype was observed once. The chain joins TRBV6-2 or TRBV6-3 to TRBJ2-1; TRBD2 agrees at 13 bases. V dropped 3 bases and J dropped 7; count of bases not matched to a gene: 3. Germline V gives CDR1 MNHEY, CDR2 SVGEGT. CDR3 length: 15 amino acids. CDR3 amino acids: CASSYTSGGVNEQFF. Here the CDR3 DNA reads TGTGCCAGCAGTTATACTAGCGGGGGGGTGAATGAGCAGTTCTTC.

Within the sample, this clonotype is hyperexpanded. The chain uses TRBV7-2 and TRBJ2-1; 7 nucleotides line up with TRBD1. Germline CDR1 and CDR2: SGHTA and FQGNSA. This CDR3 is built from 15 residues. Trimming took 1 base from V and 2 from J; bases not matched to a gene: 2. CDR3 DNA sequence: TGTGCCAGCAGCTTAGGGGGACAGACCTACAATGAGCAGTTCTTC. This encodes CASSLGGQTYNEQFF.

The CDR3 sequence is CASSLYRQFYEQYF. Written as DNA, the CDR3 is TGTGCCAGCAGCTTATATCGACAGTTCTACGAGCAGTATTTT. The chain uses TRBV7-2 and TRBJ2-3, with D maybe TRBD1 (5 bases). This CDR3 region has 14 residues. Germline V gives CDR1 SGHTA, CDR2 FQGNSA. Trimming cost V 2 bases and J 11 bases, with 17 bases left between them.

This clonotype was picked up many times. This CDR3 is missing its conserved last phenylalanine or tryptophan, likely due to a read error. The DNA is omitted, as the CDR3 cannot be located on it reliably, and the CDR3 follows TCRdb's listing. The chain uses TRBV12-3 or TRBV12-4 and TRBJ2-7. Counting both end residues, the CDR3 totals 13 amino acids. CDR3 loop: CASSRPPEFFFGS.

This clonotype was picked up one time. At one of its ends the junction is not consistent with the germline gene, which may arise from a read error. The chain employs TRBV7-6 and TRBJ2-3; perhaps TRBD1 as D (6 bases). This CDR3 comprises 16 residues. Germline CDR1 and CDR2: SGHVS and FNYEAQ. Written as DNA, the CDR3 is TGTGCTAGCAGCTTACAGGGACCGCCACTCACAGATACGCAGTATTTT. This translates into CASSLQGPPLTDTQYF.

The chain carries TRBV7-6 and TRBJ1-1; D is ambiguous. The J call may be in error: the DNA end matches TRBJ2-2 better. The CDR3 extends over 13 amino acids. The V gene's germline CDR1 is SGHVS and CDR2 FNYEAQ. The CDR3 nucleotides read TGTGCCAGCAGCTGGGCGAACACCGGGGAGCTGTTTTTT. Residues: CASSWANTGELFF.

In its sample, this clonotype was seen a few times. This chain uses TRBV7-8 with TRBJ2-5; 14 positions agree with TRBD2. The J segment lost 11 bases and the V segment lost 3 bases, leaving 14 bases of the junction unmatched. The CDR3 is made up of 17 amino acids. Germline CDR1 SGHVS, CDR2 FQNEAQ. The CDR3 protein is CASSFVAGTSGSYEQYF. In DNA, the CDR3 is TGTGCCAGCAGCTTTGTGGCCGGGACTAGCGGGAGCTATGAGCAGTACTTC.

This clonotype was counted only a few times. This chain connects TRBV6-1 to TRBJ2-5; 8 bases map to TRBD2. TRBJ2-1 matches the DNA end more closely, so the J call is doubtful. The germline V gene has CDR1 MNHNS and CDR2 SASEGT. The CDR3 is 19 amino acids. CDR3 loop: CASRGGGTRGGGSYNEQFF. The CDR3 region has the DNA TGTGCCAGCAGGGGGGGCGGGACTAGGGGTGGCGGCTCCTACAATGAGCAGTTCTTC.

In this sample, this clonotype turned up a few times. This chain uses TRBV7-3 with TRBJ2-3; 12 bases are shared with TRBD2. V lost 6 bases, J lost 6 bases, and 7 bases stayed unmatched. The CDR3 is 15 amino acids. CDR1 and CDR2 from the germline V gene are SGHTA and FQGTGA. DNA of the CDR3: TGTGCCAGCAGTTCTAGCGGGGGGGCATGGGATACGCAGTATTTT. It encodes CASSSSGGAWDTQYF.

V usage is TRBV28 and J usage is TRBJ2-3; D is unclear. The J call is uncertain, as TRBJ2-7 better fits the DNA end. The germline V gene encodes CDR1 MDHEN and CDR2 SYDVKM. The CDR3 sequence is 14 residues long. The CDR3 region is CASSLFMLSYEQYF. The CDR3 DNA is TGTGCCAGCAGTTTATTTATGCTCTCCTACGAGCAGTACTTC.

Only a few counts were recorded for this clonotype. V gene TRBV7-6 combines with J gene TRBJ2-7, with 7 bases matching TRBD1. The DNA end is a closer match to TRBJ2-5, so the J assignment may be wrong. CDR1 SGHVS and CDR2 FNYEAQ come from the germline V gene. The CDR3 loop spans 11 amino acids. The CDR3 sequence is CVTGVQETQYF. CDR3 coding DNA: TGTGTCACAGGGGTTCAAGAGACCCAGTACTTC.

This clonotype has at least ten counts. Possible read error: a much larger clone is one base away. The gene calls are TRBV6-1 and TRBJ2-1; a possible D gene is TRBD2 (5 bases). TRBJ2-7 explains the end of the DNA better; the J call may be wrong. Germline-derived CDR1 and CDR2 are MNHNS and SASEGT. The CDR3 length is 14 residues. The DNA for the CDR3 is TGTGCCAGCAGGGTAGAGGGCTCCTACAATGAGCAGTACTTC. Its translation is CASRVEGSYNEQYF.

This chain connects TRBV7-8 to TRBJ2-6, with no clear D. The J call may be mistaken, given a closer DNA end match to TRBJ2-7. Germline V gene data show CDR1 as SGHVS and CDR2 as FQNEAQ. The CDR3 loop spans 14 amino acids. The CDR3 loop reads CASSLALISYEQYF. In nucleotides, the CDR3 is TGTGCCAGCAGCTTAGCACTGATCTCCTACGAGCAGTACTTC.

This clonotype was counted ten times or more. This chain uses TRBV5-6 with TRBJ2-1; 8 bases line up with TRBD2. Germline trimming cut 3 bases from V and 11 bases from J; bases unmatched to any gene: 10. The germline CDR1 and CDR2 sequences are SGHDT and YYEEEE. This CDR3 contains 14 residues. Here the CDR3 reads CASSSSVGGAKQFF. CDR3 DNA sequence: TGTGCCAGCAGCTCCTCTGTCGGGGGGGCCAAGCAGTTCTTC.

The CDR3 sequence: CASNPEGRSGKLFF. The CDR3 region has the DNA TGTGCCAGCAACCCCGAGGGCCGGTCTGGGAAACTGTTTTTT. The genes are TRBV5-4 and TRBJ1-4; D unclear. The CDR3 runs to 14 residues. Germline CDR1 SGHNT, CDR2 YYREEE (reference sequence). Deletions cut 6 bases from V and 11 bases from J, with 20 bases between.

As for this clonotype: As the CDR3 is not closed by the conserved phenylalanine or tryptophan, this likely results from a read error. It is unclear where the CDR3 begins or ends on the DNA, so no DNA is shown, and the CDR3 is as TCRdb lists it. The chain carries TRBV24-1 and TRBJ2-7; whether TRBD1, the table's D call, matches the DNA was not checked. The germline V gene encodes CDR1 KGHDR and CDR2 SFDVKD. Both ends counted, the CDR3 spans 19 residues. This chain's CDR3 is CATQGGQTLIGPDGYTFGS.

This clonotype came up a few times. The rearrangement uses TRBV7-8 and TRBJ2-7, with 8 bases identical to TRBD1. This CDR3 is built from 14 residues. The germline gives CDR1 SGHVS, CDR2 FQNEAQ. J lost 6 bases, V lost 0 bases, and 4 bases had no gene match. CDR3 in DNA: TGTGCCAGCAGCTTAGCACAGGGGGGTGCCGAGCAGTACTTC. This sequence encodes CASSLAQGGAEQYF.

On this clonotype itself: This is likely a read error, given that the CDR3 carries no conserved phenylalanine or tryptophan at its end. The DNA is left out, because the CDR3 cannot be placed on it with certainty; the CDR3 is given as TCRdb lists it. The chain joins TRBV6-1 to TRBJ2-1; TRBD1 reflects the table's D call only, with no check against the DNA. CDR1 and CDR2 from the germline V gene are MNHNS and SASEGT. Ends included, the CDR3 has 17 residues. CDR3 loop: CASRLQIRVNYGYTFGS.

This clonotype was seen a few times. V gene TRBV7-2 combines with J gene TRBJ2-1; D call uncertain. CDR1 and CDR2 from the germline V gene are SGHTA and FQGNSA. The CDR3 runs 16 residues. Trimming removed 5 bases at V and 4 bases at J, with 18 bases between. The CDR3 nucleotides read TGTGCCAGCAGCCAGGTTTGGAGCTCACGGTACAATGAGCAGTTCTTC. Its translation is CASSQVWSSRYNEQFF.

As to this clonotype: The junction and the germline gene differ at one end; a read error may be behind it. The chain carries TRBV7-6 and TRBJ2-7; D remains ambiguous. The J call is in doubt because the DNA end fits TRBJ2-5 better. The CDR3 sequence is 13 residues long. Germline loops: CDR1 SGHVS, CDR2 FNYEAQ. The CDR3 DNA reads TGTGCTAGCAGCGCCGCAGGCCGGGAGACCCAGTACTTC. This codes for CASSAAGRETQYF.

The chain carries TRBV12-3 or TRBV12-4 and TRBJ2-4; D perhaps matches TRBD1 (6 bases). The J call could be wrong; TRBJ2-7 is a better fit for the DNA end. The CDR3 contains 12 residues. The CDR3 is CASSFPGDEQYF. The CDR3, as DNA: TGTGCCAGCAGTTTCCCAGGGGACGAGCAGTACTTC.

This clonotype was observed at least ten times. CDR3 amino acids: CASSLKGRGDYGYTF. In nucleotides, the CDR3 is TGTGCCAGCAGTTTGAAGGGACGGGGCGACTATGGCTACACCTTC. This chain joins TRBV12-3 or TRBV12-4 and TRBJ1-2, with a weak D call TRBD1 (5 bases). There are 15 residues in the CDR3. V was trimmed by 3 bases and J by 3 bases, leaving 14 bases between them.

This clonotype was observed a few times. This chain links TRBV24-1 with TRBJ2-4; 9 bases agree with TRBD1. V shed 3 bases, J shed 9 bases, and the junction held 5 bases outside the gene matches. Germline values: CDR1 KGHDR, CDR2 SFDVKD. The CDR3 covers 14 residues. CDR3 sequence: CATSDPGQGLIQYF. Written as DNA, the CDR3 is TGTGCCACCAGTGATCCGGGACAGGGACTCATTCAGTACTTC.

Comments on this clonotype: The CDR3 does not end in the conserved phenylalanine or tryptophan, so this is likely a read error. It is unclear where the CDR3 begins or ends on the DNA, so no DNA is shown, and the CDR3 is as TCRdb lists it. The V gene is TRBV11-2, the J gene TRBJ2-3; TRBD1, the D gene given by the table, was not confirmed from the DNA. Germline V lookup: CDR1 SGHAT, CDR2 FQNNGV. The CDR3 totals 18 residues, both ends included. CDR3: CASSLRDSSGGAVLYFGP.

This clonotype is judged medium-sized. The chain couples TRBV10-2 to TRBJ2-3; 7 bases are a match to TRBD1. CDR1 is WSHSY and CDR2 is SAAADI in the germline V gene. The J segment lost 3 bases and the V segment lost 2 bases, leaving 5 bases of the junction unmatched. This CDR3 has 15 amino acids. CDR3 DNA sequence: TGCGCCAGCAGTGAGGAACAGGGGCGTACAGATACGCAGTATTTT. Amino acid sequence: CASSEEQGRTDTQYF.

The chain couples TRBV12-3 or TRBV12-4 to TRBJ2-1, with 16 bases that match TRBD2. The CDR3 runs 16 residues. V trimming: 4 bases; J trimming: 9 bases; junction bases outside the gene matches: 6. CDR3 residues: CASSSGTSGGASEQFF. The CDR3 bases are TGTGCCAGCAGTTCCGGGACTAGCGGGGGGGCGAGTGAGCAGTTCTTC.

This clonotype has a handful of counts. This sequence joins TRBV12-3 or TRBV12-4 and TRBJ2-5; D gene uncertain. The J call is uncertain, as TRBJ2-4 better fits the DNA end. The CDR3 is made up of 16 amino acids. CDR3 coding DNA: TGTGCCAGCAGTTTTCGCGGAACACTAGCCAAAAACATTCAGTACTTC. Residues: CASSFRGTLAKNIQYF.

The V gene is TRBV5-4, the J gene TRBJ2-3; the match to TRBD2 covers 13 bases. This CDR3 comprises 16 residues. The V and J ends lost 4 bases and 5 bases, in that order; junction bases with no gene match: 7. Germline lookup yields CDR1 SGHNT and CDR2 YYREEE (reference sequence). The CDR3 nucleotides read TGTGCCAGCAGCCCGGGACTAGCGGGACTGGAAGATACGCAGTATTTT. It encodes CASSPGLAGLEDTQYF.

Note on this clonotype: A read error may produce the germline difference seen at one junction end. V and J are TRBV5-3 and TRBJ2-3; the D is unclear. The closer fit of TRBJ2-5 to the DNA end suggests the J call may be wrong. TRBV5-3 is treated as an ORF (open reading frame) with a function not yet certain. The CDR3 loop spans 13 amino acids. The CDR3 is CASSLFSRETQYF. The CDR3 DNA reads as TGTGCCAGCAGCTTGTTCAGTAGGGAGACCCAGTACTTC.

The rearrangement uses TRBV7-6 and TRBJ2-1; perhaps TRBD2 as D (6 bases). Trimming stripped 3 bases from V and 3 bases from J, with 9 bases between. The CDR3 spans 14 residues. Germline CDR1 and CDR2: SGHVS and FNYEAQ. CDR3 nucleotides: TGTGCCAGCAGCTTTGCGGGGAACTACAATGAGCAGTTCTTC. This translates into CASSFAGNYNEQFF.

This clonotype qualifies as medium-sized. Here the CDR3 DNA reads TGTGCCAGCAGTCCGGCCGAATCCTACGAGCAGTACTTC. Protein product: CASSPAESYEQYF. The J gene is TRBJ2-7, the V gene TRBV7-9, with no clear D. CDR3 length: 13 amino acids. V was pared by 6 bases and J by 1 base, with 10 bases between. Looked up from germline, CDR1 is SEHNR and CDR2 is FQNEAQ (reference sequence).